The 24 T cell receptor beta chains given below trace back to one sample, sequenced in a study of blood T cell repertoires in COVID-19. Produced via immunoSEQ multiplex PCR; TCRdb's table is partial and in-frame only. The profile shows roughly 230,000 clones, 82% of them singletons. Sequenced input: PBMCs or T cells enriched from blood (not recorded which). The receptors here all came from a woman aged 60-75 years who had recovered from COVID-19.

J is TRBJ1-2 and V is TRBV4-1; 8 bases align to TRBD1. Germline V lookup: CDR1 MGHRA, CDR2 YSYEKL. V lost 3 bases to trimming and J lost 2 bases; unmatched junction nucleotides: 8. This CDR3 has 16 amino acids. Written as DNA, the CDR3 is TGCGCCAGCAGCCACGGAAACAGGGGGATGAACTATGGCTACACCTTC. Protein product: CASSHGNRGMNYGYTF.

This chain joins TRBV27 and TRBJ2-1; D is uncertain. Germline CDR1 is MNHEY and CDR2 is SMNVEV (reference sequence). Trimming left V 3 bases short and J 1 base short, with 7 bases between. The CDR3 consists of 14 residues. The CDR3 DNA reads TGTGCCAGCAGTTTGAGAGGATCCTACAATGAGCAGTTCTTC. Translated, it gives CASSLRGSYNEQFF.

This clone was detected only once. The chain is built from TRBV12-5 and TRBJ1-1, with TRBD1 matching over 11 bases. The CDR3 is 18 residues long. Germline CDR1 is LGHNT and CDR2 is FRNRAP. V gave up 5 bases and J gave up 0 bases; unmatched junction bases: 11. The CDR3 nucleotides read TGTGCTAGTGGTCCGCCCGGCAGGACAGGGGGCTTGAACACTGAAGCTTTCTTT. Protein product: CASGPPGRTGGLNTEAFF.

This rearrangement joins TRBV6-6 to TRBJ2-7; TRBD1 matches at 7 bases. The CDR3 covers 16 residues. J lost 0 bases, V lost 5 bases, and 10 bases had no gene match. Germline V CDR1 and CDR2: MNHNY, SVGAGI (reference sequence). CDR3 bases: TGTGCCAGCAGTCGCTTTCAGACAGGGACCTCCTACGAGCAGTACTTC. This codes for CASSRFQTGTSYEQYF.

This clone was observed a handful of times. The chain joins TRBV6-4 to TRBJ2-1; TRBD2 aligns across 10 bases. CDR1 is MRHNA and CDR2 is SNTAGT in the germline V gene. Losses at the gene ends were 3 bases for V and 1 base for J; bases not matched to a gene: 9. This CDR3 is built from 18 residues. The CDR3 coding sequence is TGTGCCAGCAGTGAAAGAGCAGGACTAGCGGTTTCCTACAATGAGCAGTTCTTC. It encodes CASSERAGLAVSYNEQFF.

The CDR3 is CASTNGNYGYTF. As DNA, the CDR3 is TGTGCCAGTACGAACGGGAACTATGGCTACACCTTC. The genes are TRBV19 and TRBJ1-2; D is uncertain. V was clipped by 7 bases and J by 2 bases, with 8 bases between them. The germline V gene has CDR1 LNHDA and CDR2 SQIVND (reference sequence). CDR3 length equals 12 residues. The variable domain in full, completed from reference TRBV19 and TRBJ1-2, reads DGGITQSPKYLFRKEGQNVTLSCEQNLNHDAMYWYRQDPGQGLRLIYYSQIVNDFQKGDIAEGYSVSREKKESFPLTVTSAQKNPTAFYLCASTNGNYGYTFGSGTRLTVV.

There are a few counts of this clone. The chain carries TRBV4-3 and TRBJ2-1; tentative D call: TRBD1 (5 bases). This CDR3 contains 15 residues. Germline V gene sequence: CDR1 LGHNA, CDR2 YSLEER. Between the trimmed V and J ends, which lost 1 base and 2 bases, there was a span of 9 bases. Written as DNA, the CDR3 is TGCGCCAGCAGCCAAGCAGGGTTCCCCTACAATGAGCAGTTCTTC. Its protein product is CASSQAGFPYNEQFF.

This clone was picked up a small number of times. The chain couples TRBV7-6 to TRBJ2-2; D gene ambiguous. V was clipped by 1 base and J by 4 bases, with 4 bases between them. This CDR3 comprises 13 residues. The germline gives CDR1 SGHVS, CDR2 FNYEAQ. CDR3 amino acids: CASSLGSTGELFF. DNA of the CDR3: TGTGCCAGCAGCTTAGGGAGCACCGGGGAGCTGTTTTTT.

This clone has just a few counts. The chain couples TRBV5-4 to TRBJ2-7; 13 bases are a match to TRBD2. J was trimmed by 5 bases and V by 7 bases; bases with no gene match: 3. Germline V lookup: CDR1 SGHNT, CDR2 YYREEE (reference sequence). This CDR3 is 13 amino acids long. The CDR3 reads CASGTSGTHEQYF. The CDR3 DNA is TGTGCCAGCGGGACTAGCGGGACCCACGAGCAGTACTTC.

The chain carries TRBV7-9 and TRBJ2-5; 9 bases are a match to TRBD1. The CDR3 length is 14 residues. V trimming: 6 bases; J trimming: 2 bases; junction bases outside the gene matches: 4. Per germline, CDR1 SEHNR and CDR2 FQNEAQ (reference sequence). The CDR3 protein is CASRRTGAQETQYF. CDR3 bases: TGTGCCAGCAGAAGGACAGGGGCTCAAGAGACCCAGTACTTC.

This rearrangement joins TRBV15 to TRBJ1-1; no clear D. With 0 bases removed from V and 12 bases from J, the gap between germline ends came to 14 bases. Germline CDR1 and CDR2: LNHNV and YYDKDF (reference sequence). This CDR3 is 13 amino acids long. Here the CDR3 reads CATSRDLGELTFF. The CDR3 bases are TGTGCCACCAGCAGAGATCTTGGGGAGTTAACTTTCTTT.

The V gene is TRBV24-1, the J gene TRBJ2-5; 7 nucleotides line up with TRBD1. Per germline, CDR1 KGHDR and CDR2 SFDVKD. This CDR3 region has 13 residues. J gave up 1 base and V 7 bases, and 2 bases lay outside the gene matches. The CDR3 region is CATSRTGQETQYF. CDR3 bases: TGTGCCACCAGCCGGACAGGCCAAGAGACCCAGTACTTC.

This clone has a single count. J is TRBJ1-1 and V is TRBV15, with TRBD1 identical over 7 bases. The CDR3 is 15 residues long. Unmatched junction bases numbered 7, after V lost 0 bases and J lost 6 bases. In germline, CDR1 is LNHNV, CDR2 YYDKDF (reference sequence). Written as DNA, the CDR3 is TGTGCCACCAGCAGAGATGACAGGGCGGCCCCTGAAGCTTTCTTT. Translated, it gives CATSRDDRAAPEAFF.

V and J are TRBV20-1 and TRBJ1-1; D unresolved. Trimming stripped 3 bases from V and 1 base from J, with 12 bases between. Germline assignment: CDR1 DFQATT and CDR2 SNEGSKA (reference sequence). CDR3 length: 14 amino acids. The DNA for the CDR3 is TGCAGTGCTAGTCATAGCCGGGGGAACACTGAAGCTTTCTTT. Translation: CSASHSRGNTEAFF.

The chain uses TRBV4-3 and TRBJ1-1; D might be TRBD1 (5 bases). The CDR3 extends over 13 amino acids. V lost 6 bases and J lost 1, with 9 bases in between. Germline loops: CDR1 LGHNA, CDR2 YSLEER. CDR3 sequence reads: CASRLQENTEAFF. DNA of the CDR3: TGCGCCAGCAGGCTACAGGAGAACACTGAAGCTTTCTTT.

J is TRBJ1-2 and V is TRBV12-3 or TRBV12-4; a possible D gene is TRBD1 (5 bases). V was clipped by 4 bases and J by 4 bases, with 7 bases between them. The length of the CDR3 is 12 residues. CDR3 sequence: CASSSQGYGYTF. The CDR3 DNA reads TGTGCCAGCAGTTCCCAGGGCTATGGCTACACCTTC.

The CDR3 reads CASSQDQALHF. CDR3 coding DNA: TGTGCCAGCAGCCAAGATCAGGCCCTCCACTTT. The V call is TRBV4-2, the J call TRBJ1-6; no clear D gene. Germline CDR1 LGHNA, CDR2 YNFKEQ. This CDR3 has 11 amino acids. V was cut by 0 bases and J by 14 bases, with 5 bases left in between.

This clone has just a few counts. The rearrangement uses TRBV5-4 and TRBJ2-7, with 8 bases that match TRBD2. The J segment lost 3 bases and the V segment lost 1 base, leaving 6 bases of the junction unmatched. Looked up from germline, CDR1 is SGHNT and CDR2 is YYREEE (reference sequence). The CDR3 extends over 15 amino acids. The CDR3, as DNA: TGTGCCAGCAGCTTGAGCCTAGCGGGCTACTACGAGCAGTACTTC. Its protein product is CASSLSLAGYYEQYF.

The chain employs TRBV5-4 and TRBJ1-2; TRBD1 matches at 9 bases. The CDR3 is made up of 12 amino acids. The V segment lost 5 bases and the J segment 11 bases; nucleotides outside the gene matches: 7. The germline CDR1 and CDR2 sequences are SGHNT and YYREEE (reference sequence). CDR3 region: CASRAGTGNYTF. CDR3 coding DNA: TGTGCCAGCAGAGCCGGGACAGGGAATTACACCTTC.

The chain couples TRBV10-3 to TRBJ2-3; the D gene is possibly TRBD1 (6 bases). Looked up from germline, CDR1 is ENHRY and CDR2 is SYGVKD. This CDR3 region has 13 residues. Trimming took off 11 bases at V and 1 base at J, with 13 bases between the two ends. CDR3 coding DNA: TGTGCCTCGACAGGACGGGGCACAGATACGCAGTATTTT. Translating it yields CASTGRGTDTQYF.

The CDR3: CASSPTGPYGYTF. CDR3 sequence (DNA): TGTGCCAGTAGTCCGACAGGGCCCTATGGCTACACCTTC. The chain uses TRBV19 and TRBJ1-2, with 7 bases aligning to TRBD1. This CDR3 is built from 13 residues. The junction had 4 bases not matched to a gene; V was cut back by 5 bases and J by 4 bases. Germline V gene sequence: CDR1 LNHDA, CDR2 SQIVND (reference sequence).

The chain links TRBV20-1 to TRBJ2-3; 13 bases fit TRBD2. This CDR3 region has 16 residues. CDR1 and CDR2 from the germline V gene are DFQATT and SNEGSKA (reference sequence). Losses at the gene ends were 3 bases for V and 3 bases for J; bases not matched to a gene: 6. The CDR3 DNA reads as TGCAGTGCTAGTGCCGGACTAGCGGGAGTAACAGATACGCAGTATTTT. Amino acids: CSASAGLAGVTDTQYF.

The genes are TRBV6-5 and TRBJ1-2; possible D gene TRBD1, 5 bases. Germline CDR1 MNHEY, CDR2 SVGAGI. The CDR3 spans 15 residues. V shed 0 bases and J shed 4 bases, with 12 bases lying between them. CDR3 sequence: CASSYSTTVGYGYTF. As DNA, the CDR3 is TGTGCCAGCAGTTACTCCACGACAGTCGGCTATGGCTACACCTTC.

The table lists this clone with a few counts. This chain uses TRBV27 with TRBJ2-1, with D perhaps matching TRBD1 (5 bases). V was shortened by 7 bases and J by 4 bases, with 8 bases between the two germline ends. This CDR3 is 12 amino acids long. Germline V gene sequence: CDR1 MNHEY, CDR2 SMNVEV (reference sequence). The CDR3 protein is CASNTGYNEQFF. The CDR3 DNA follows: TGTGCCAGCAATACAGGATACAATGAGCAGTTCTTC.